These T cell receptor beta chains were read from a single sample in a study of cytomegalovirus exposure and HLA in healthy donors. TCRdb's copy holds only in-frame clones and misses some; the assay was immunoSEQ multiplex PCR. There are 200,000 to 250,000 clones in the sample; 85% to 90% occur only once, and around 1% lies in the top ten. Material: PBMCs. The receptors come from a woman between 18 and 29 years old in good health and CMV-seronegative. Each CDR3 is given with its conserved first and last residue. Fields, in order: V gene, clone size, CDR3 length, D gene, J gene, CDR3 DNA, CDR3 protein. D genes are given only for firm matches. The size of a clone is reported for some rows only, either as once, few or many, or as a class for expanded clones.

TRBV4-1	once	16	.	TRBJ2-2	TGCGCCAGCAGCCAAGAGAGGGTTCTTAGTGCCGGGGAGCTGTTTTTT	CASSQERVLSAGELFF
TRBV7-9	few	14	.	TRBJ2-7	TGTGCCAGCAGCTTAGTTTCGGTACCCTACGAGCAGTACTTC	CASSLVSVPYEQYF
TRBV9	.	12	.	TRBJ2-7	TGTGCCAGCAATCAGGACTCCTACGAGCAGTACTTC	CASNQDSYEQYF
TRBV4-3	.	17	TRBD1	TRBJ1-3	TGCGCCAGCAGCCAAGATGGGACAGGGCTCTCTGGAAACACCATATATTTT	CASSQDGTGLSGNTIYF
TRBV18	.	15	TRBD2	TRBJ2-7	TGTGCCAGCTCGCAAGGATCGGGACTAACCCTGGAGCAGTACTTC	CASSQGSGLTLEQYF
TRBV19	medium-sized	16	.	TRBJ1-2	TGTGCCAGTAGTATTGACACAGGGAGCTTAAACTATGGCTACACCTTC	CASSIDTGSLNYGYTF
TRBV18	.	14	.	TRBJ2-1	TGTGCCAGCTCGAGAGACAGGAAATACAATGAGCAGTTCTTC	CASSRDRKYNEQFF
TRBV5-1	.	16	TRBD2	TRBJ2-1	TGCGCCAGCAGCCCGACTAGCGGAAGCTCCTACAATGAGCAGTTCTTC	CASSPTSGSSYNEQFF
TRBV9	.	17	TRBD1	TRBJ2-2	TGTGCCAGCAGCGTCCCGGGACAGGGGGCCGGCACCGGGGAGCTGTTTTTT	CASSVPGQGAGTGELFF
TRBV7-6	.	17	TRBD2	TRBJ2-1	TGTGCCAGCAGCTTAGCGATAACTAGCGGGAGGGCCAATGAGCAGTTCTTC	CASSLAITSGRANEQFF
TRBV7-8	.	18	TRBD1	TRBJ2-7	TGTGCCAGCAGCTCTGGATTAGGGGGTGGCAGGGGGCCGCGCGAGCAGTACTTC	CASSSGLGGGRGPREQYF
TRBV5-1	.	15	TRBD1	TRBJ2-1	TGCGCCAGCAAAACACAGGGGGACTCCTACAATGAGCAGTTCTTC	CASKTQGDSYNEQFF
TRBV7-6	once	15	TRBD2	TRBJ2-5	TGTGCCAGCAGCCATCATAGCGGGAGTGGCGAGACCCAGTACTTC	CASSHHSGSGETQYF
TRBV19	.	15	TRBD1	TRBJ1-5	TGTGCCAGTAGTAGAAAGGGACAGGGTAGTCAGCCCCAGCATTTT	CASSRKGQGSQPQHF
TRBV30	.	16	.	TRBJ1-4	TGTGCCTGGAGTCCCGGCCTGAGGACTGATGGGGAAAAACTGTTTTTT	CAWSPGLRTDGEKLFF
TRBV29-1	.	13	TRBD1	TRBJ1-2	TGCAGCGTCGGTGGGACAGAAAGCTATGGCTACACCTTC	CSVGGTESYGYTF
TRBV6-6	.	14	.	TRBJ1-5	TGTGCCAGCAGTTCCCCGGAGAGAAATCAGCCCCAGCATTTT	CASSSPERNQPQHF
TRBV7-2	.	14	TRBD1	TRBJ1-1	TGTGCCAGCAGCCTCGACAGGGGAGGAACTGAAGCTTTCTTT	CASSLDRGGTEAFF
TRBV11-2	.	16	TRBD2	TRBJ2-7	TGTGCCAGCAGCTTATACCGATCTAGCGGGGGGGACGAGCAGTACTTC	CASSLYRSSGGDEQYF
TRBV6-5	.	16	.	TRBJ2-7	TGTGCCAGCAGTTACGCGACTGGCGGGAACGCCTACGAGCAGTACTTC	CASSYATGGNAYEQYF